This entry is about one T cell receptor (beta chain). CDR1 and CDR2 from the germline V gene are SGHRS and YFSETQ. V lost 0 bases to trimming and J lost 3 bases, with 12 bases between them. CDR3 length equals 15 residues. Generated by immunoSEQ multiplex PCR, the TCRdb table keeps only in-frame clones and is missing some. Of over 70,000 clones listed, roughly 96% were seen once; the top ten hold 0.22%. The data derive from a study of technical replicates of blood from a few donors. This TCR came from a human donor in good health. The chain joins TRBV5-1 to TRBJ1-1, with D tentatively TRBD1 (6 bases). Specimen: T cells isolated from PBMCs. CDR3 DNA: TGCGCCAGCAGCTTGGGAAGGGACACCTACACTGAAGCTTTCTTT. It yields the protein CASSLGRDTYTEAFF.